The 26 T cell receptor beta chains below were found in one sample sequenced in a study of T cells in Graves' hyperthyroidism and ophthalmopathy (dated by TCRdb to the late 2010s). To prepare the library, multiplex PCR was applied. Sequencing was carried out with an Illumina HiSeq 2000. Amplification of TCR beta CDR3 regions was carried out from RNA transcripts. A first-round RT-PCR of the TCR CDR3 used the HTBI primer set with the Qiagen OneStep RT-PCR kit. TCRdb trimmed public reads at Q25 via fastp, called clones via MiXCR and kept in-frame beta chains. Every CDR3 protein is listed once, alongside the most common genes and DNA of its rows. For this sample there are about 260,000 distinct CDR3 sequences; less than 20% appear just once. 28% of the sample is held by the ten biggest clonotypes. The material sequenced was blood. The receptors were sampled from a woman aged 18 to 35 with Graves' ophthalmopathy.

This clonotype has ten or more counts. The V and J genes are TRBV28 and TRBJ2-1; 7 nucleotides line up with TRBD2. The CDR3 runs 15 residues. Trimming removed 3 bases from V and 9 bases from J; junction bases left unmatched: 11. Germline lookup yields CDR1 MDHEN and CDR2 SYDVKM. The CDR3 here is CASSFPDRVAGEQFF. CDR3 coding DNA: TGTGCCAGCAGTTTCCCCGACCGGGTAGCGGGTGAGCAGTTCTTC.

There are many counts of this clonotype. The chain joins TRBV30 to TRBJ1-6, with 9 bases matching TRBD1. The CDR3 sequence is 14 residues long. The V gene's germline CDR1 is GTSNPN and CDR2 SVGIG (reference sequence). V shed 4 bases and J 9 bases; nucleotides not matched to a gene: 7. DNA for the CDR3: TGTGCCTGGACCGGGACAGGGTCTAGTTCACCCCTCCACTTT. Its protein product is CAWTGTGSSSPLHF.

This clonotype came up many times. The J gene is TRBJ2-7, the V gene TRBV3-1; D is unclear. The length of the CDR3 is 15 residues. V lost 1 base to trimming and J lost 0 bases, with 10 bases between them. Germline V gives CDR1 LGHDT, CDR2 YNNKEL (reference sequence). The CDR3 region is CASSQVGRSSYEQYF. The CDR3, as DNA: TGTGCCAGCAGCCAAGTAGGACGAAGCTCCTACGAGCAGTACTTC.

This chain connects TRBV14 to TRBJ2-1; possibly TRBD1 or TRBD2 for D (5 bases each). The CDR3 runs to 18 residues. V lost 1 base to trimming and J lost 9 bases, with 25 bases between them. Germline CDR1 is SGHDN and CDR2 is FVKESK. CDR3 nucleotides: TGTGCCAGCAGCCAAGTTGGCCACGTCGGGGCGACCTCCTCTGAGCAGTTCTTC. Amino acids: CASSQVGHVGATSSEQFF.

This clonotype occurred a few times. For the CDR3, the DNA is TGTGCCAGCAGCCCGGAATTCCCCTACGAGCAGTACTTC. It translates to CASSPEFPYEQYF. The chain has TRBV14 and TRBJ2-7, with unresolved D. Trimming cost V 4 bases and J 2 bases, with 9 bases left between them. CDR3 length: 13 residues. Germline CDR1 SGHDN, CDR2 FVKESK. Full variable domain (remainder filled in from reference TRBV14 and TRBJ2-7): EAGVTQFPSHSVIEKGQTVTLRCDPISGHDNLYWYRRVMGKEIKFLLHFVKESKQDESGMPNNRFLAERTGGTYSTLKVQPAELEDSGVYFCASSPEFPYEQYFGPGTRLTVT.

J is TRBJ1-2 and V is TRBV6-1; 9 nucleotides match TRBD1. The CDR3 totals 14 residues. V was pared by 6 bases and J by 6 bases, with 8 bases of the junction left unmatched. The germline CDR1 and CDR2 sequences are MNHNS and SASEGT. DNA for the CDR3: TGTGCCAGCAGCGACGGGACAGGGAGAGATGGCTACACCTTC. Its protein is CASSDGTGRDGYTF.

This clonotype was seen ten or more times. This chain links TRBV20-1 with TRBJ2-7, with a weak D call TRBD1 (5 bases). Germline CDR1 DFQATT, CDR2 SNEGSKA (reference sequence). Trimming removed 0 bases from V and 3 bases from J, with 9 bases in between. This CDR3 region has 13 residues. CDR3 bases: TGCAGTGCTAGAGACAGGGAAAACTACGAGCAGTACTTC. Translation: CSARDRENYEQYF.

The J gene is TRBJ2-1, the V gene TRBV29-1; 13 bases are a match to TRBD2. The CDR3 runs to 18 residues. Germline CDR1 reads SQVTM; CDR2 reads ANQGSEA. V trimming: 6 bases; J trimming: 4 bases; junction bases outside the gene matches: 15. In nucleotides, the CDR3 is TGCAGCGTCTCCTACCCCGGGACTAGCGGGATTAGGTACAATGAGCAGTTCTTC. Its translation is CSVSYPGTSGIRYNEQFF.

This sequence joins TRBV12-3 or TRBV12-4 and TRBJ2-1; D perhaps matches TRBD2 (6 bases). The CDR3 is 15 residues long. Trimming removed 5 bases at V and 10 bases at J, with 21 bases between. The DNA for the CDR3 is TGTGCCAGCAGTGACGACGAGACTAGTCTGGGCGAGCAGTTCTTC. Translation: CASSDDETSLGEQFF.

The chain recombines TRBV7-6 with TRBJ1-1; 8 bases are a match to TRBD1. This CDR3 spans 15 amino acids. CDR1 is SGHVS and CDR2 is FNYEAQ in the germline V gene. Germline trimming cut 5 bases from V and 0 bases from J; bases unmatched to any gene: 5. CDR3 nucleotides: TGTGCCAGCAGCAAACAGGGGGGGATGAACACTGAAGCTTTCTTT. Translating gives CASSKQGGMNTEAFF.

The gene calls are TRBV9 and TRBJ1-6; a weak D match, TRBD1 (6 bases). This CDR3 contains 15 residues. V dropped 3 bases and J dropped 7 bases, with 14 bases sitting between them. Looked up from germline, CDR1 is SGDLS and CDR2 is YYNGEE. The CDR3 is CASSAEDRTNSPLHF. CDR3 coding DNA: TGTGCCAGCAGCGCGGAAGACAGGACAAATTCACCCCTCCACTTT. Together with reference TRBV9 and TRBJ1-6, the CDR3 gives the full variable domain: DSGVTQTPKHLITATGQRVTLRCSPRSGDLSVYWYQQSLDQGLQFLIQYYNGEERAKGNILERFSAQQFPDLHSELNLSSLELGDSALYFCASSAEDRTNSPLHFGNGTRLTVT.

This clonotype was counted ten times or more. The chain couples TRBV2 to TRBJ2-1, with TRBD2 matching 9 bases. CDR3 length equals 15 residues. The ends lost 8 bases at V and 4 bases at J; junction bases unmatched: 9. Germline CDR1 SNHLY, CDR2 FYNNEI. The DNA for the CDR3 is TGTGCCAGCCGTGCGACTAGCGGAGATTACAATGAGCAGTTCTTC. As protein: CASRATSGDYNEQFF. The full variable domain, its missing parts supplied by reference TRBV2 and TRBJ2-1, is EPEVTQTPSHQVTQMGQEVILRCVPISNHLYFYWYRQILGQKVEFLVSFYNNEISEKSEIFDDQFSVERPDGSNFTLKIRSTKLEDSAMYFCASRATSGDYNEQFFGPGTRLTVL.

This clonotype was recorded many times. This chain joins TRBV18 and TRBJ1-1; D is unclear. Germline lookup yields CDR1 KGHSH and CDR2 LQKENI. Deletions cut 4 bases from V and 0 bases from J, with 9 bases between. This CDR3 is 14 amino acids long. The CDR3 nucleotides read TGTGCCAGCTCACAAGACACTCTGAACACTGAAGCTTTCTTT. Its translation: CASSQDTLNTEAFF.

Of note for this clonotype: A much larger clone lies one base from this, so it may be a read error. J is TRBJ1-4 and V is TRBV25-1; D not certain. Per the germline V gene, CDR1 is MGHDK and CDR2 is SYGVNS. The CDR3 extends over 13 amino acids. The CDR3 DNA follows: TGTGCCAGCAGTGCCGGGATCAATGGAAAACTGTTTTTT. Translating it yields CASSAGINGKLFF. Full variable domain (remainder filled in from reference TRBV25-1 and TRBJ1-4): EADIYQTPRYLVIGTGKKITLECSQTMGHDKMYWYQQDPGMELHLIHYSYGVNSTEKGDLSSESTVSRIRTEHFPLTLESARPSHTSQYLCASSAGINGKLFFGSGTQLSVL.

Many counts were recorded for this clonotype. The chain uses TRBV6-1 and TRBJ2-5; 7 bases are shared with TRBD1. From germline, CDR1 is MNHNS and CDR2 SASEGT. Unmatched junction bases numbered 12, after V lost 5 bases and J lost 3 bases. The CDR3 length is 16 residues. The CDR3 sequence: CASSKSDRNRKETQYF. The CDR3 nucleotides are TGTGCCAGCAGTAAATCGGACAGGAACAGAAAAGAGACCCAGTACTTC.

Comments on this clonotype: Possible read error: a much larger clone is one base away. The chain has TRBV6-2 or TRBV6-3 and TRBJ2-2; 9 nucleotides align to TRBD2. The CDR3 covers 16 residues. Germline CDR1 is MNHEY and CDR2 is SVGEGT. CDR3 protein: CTSSFAGGPSTGELFF. The DNA of the CDR3 is TGTACCAGCAGTTTTGCGGGAGGGCCCTCCACCGGGGAGCTGTTTTTT.

This clonotype was counted at least ten times. The V and J genes are TRBV20-1 and TRBJ1-1; unclear D gene. This CDR3 is 15 amino acids long. The V and J ends lost 6 bases and 0 bases respectively, with 17 bases between them. Germline CDR1 DFQATT, CDR2 SNEGSKA (reference sequence). CDR3 region: CSAKPPGLMNTEAFF. As DNA, the CDR3 is TGCAGTGCGAAGCCCCCCGGCTTGATGAACACTGAAGCTTTCTTT.

Ten or more counts support this clonotype. The V and J genes are TRBV7-9 and TRBJ1-1, with TRBD1 matching over 10 bases. Germline CDR1 reads SEHNR; CDR2 reads FQNEAQ (reference sequence). The CDR3 has 18 amino acids. V lost 5 bases and J lost 4; bases outside the gene matches: 16. Written as DNA, the CDR3 is TGTGCCAGCAGCGACACCGGGACAGGGGTGCGCGTGAGCACTGAAGCTTTCTTT. Translation: CASSDTGTGVRVSTEAFF.

This clonotype was counted many times. This chain uses TRBV28 with TRBJ1-2; a weak D match, TRBD1 (5 bases). V gave up 6 bases and J gave up 2 bases, with 13 bases separating them. CDR3 length: 14 residues. Germline loops: CDR1 MDHEN, CDR2 SYDVKM. The CDR3 sequence is CASSQTERNYGYTF. Written as DNA, the CDR3 is TGTGCCAGCAGCCAGACAGAGAGAAACTATGGCTACACCTTC.

This clonotype was picked up many times. The V call is TRBV27, the J call TRBJ2-3; 9 bases map to TRBD2. Germline assignment: CDR1 MNHEY and CDR2 SMNVEV (reference sequence). The CDR3 loop spans 15 amino acids. With 3 bases clipped from V and 3 bases from J, the junction kept 4 bases outside the gene matches. As DNA, the CDR3 is TGTGCCAGCAGTTTGGTTAGCGGGAGAACAGATACGCAGTATTTT. It codes for CASSLVSGRTDTQYF.

This clonotype was counted ten times or more. The gene calls are TRBV18 and TRBJ2-1; 10 bases align to TRBD2. The CDR3 consists of 15 residues. J was trimmed by 4 bases and V by 3 bases; bases with no gene match: 3. Germline CDR1 KGHSH, CDR2 LQKENI. The CDR3 nucleotides are TGTGCCAGCTCACCGCTAGCGGGAGATTACAATGAGCAGTTCTTC. Translating gives CASSPLAGDYNEQFF.

V is TRBV4-2 and J is TRBJ2-2; weak D call: TRBD2 (6 bases). V lost 0 bases and J 4 bases, leaving 12 bases between the germline ends. Germline V gene lookup returns CDR1 LGHNA and CDR2 YNFKEQ. This CDR3 comprises 16 residues. Written as DNA, the CDR3 is TGTGCCAGCAGCCAAGATACGGGGGTTGGCACCGGGGAGCTGTTTTTT. This encodes CASSQDTGVGTGELFF.

This clonotype showed up many times. J is TRBJ1-3 and V is TRBV4-2; possible D gene TRBD1, 6 bases. CDR1 LGHNA and CDR2 YNFKEQ come from the germline V gene. The ends were cut back, 0 bases at V and 2 bases at J, with 11 bases in the middle. The CDR3 extends over 16 amino acids. CDR3 amino acids: CASSQDRGQTGNTIYF. DNA of the CDR3: TGTGCCAGCAGCCAAGATCGAGGACAGACTGGAAACACCATATATTTT.

About this clonotype: A much larger clonotype is one base distant, so this may be a read error. This chain connects TRBV5-1 to TRBJ1-1, with unresolved D. The CDR3 length is 12 residues. The V gene's germline CDR1 is SGHRS and CDR2 YFSETQ. The CDR3 is CASSLACTEALF. The CDR3 DNA sequence: TGCGCCAGCAGCTTGGCGTGCACTGAAGCTCTCTTT.

This clonotype has at least ten counts. V usage is TRBV20-1 and J usage is TRBJ1-6, with D unclear. V was pared by 2 bases and J by 7 bases, with 15 bases between. Germline V gene data show CDR1 as DFQATT and CDR2 as SNEGSKA (reference sequence). The CDR3 length is 15 residues. The CDR3 DNA follows: TGCAGTGCTAGAAGGAATACCCATAGCAATTCACCCCTCCACTTT. Amino acid sequence: CSARRNTHSNSPLHF.

This clonotype has at least ten counts. The chain links TRBV28 to TRBJ2-6; D is undetermined. Germline values: CDR1 MDHEN, CDR2 SYDVKM. The CDR3 consists of 15 residues. V was trimmed by 5 bases and J by 1 base, leaving 9 bases between them. The CDR3 nucleotides are TGTGCCAGCAGTCTCGTGCCGTCTGGGGCCAACGTCCTGACTTTC. Translated: CASSLVPSGANVLTF.